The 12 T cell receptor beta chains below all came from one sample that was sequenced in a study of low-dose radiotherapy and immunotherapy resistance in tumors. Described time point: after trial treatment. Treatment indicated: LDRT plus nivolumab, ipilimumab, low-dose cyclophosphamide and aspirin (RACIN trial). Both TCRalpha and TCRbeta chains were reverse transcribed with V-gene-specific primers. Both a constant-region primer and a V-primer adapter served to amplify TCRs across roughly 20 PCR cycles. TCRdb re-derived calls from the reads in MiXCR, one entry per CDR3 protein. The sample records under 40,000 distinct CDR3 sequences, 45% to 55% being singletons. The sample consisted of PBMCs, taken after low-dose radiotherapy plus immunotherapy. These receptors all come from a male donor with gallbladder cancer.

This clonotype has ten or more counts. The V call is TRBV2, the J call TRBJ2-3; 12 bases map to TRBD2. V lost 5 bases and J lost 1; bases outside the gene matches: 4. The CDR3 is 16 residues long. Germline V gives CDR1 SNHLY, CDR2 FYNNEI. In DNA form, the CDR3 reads TGTGCCAGCAGTCTACTAGCGGGGGGACGCACAGATACGCAGTATTTT. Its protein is CASSLLAGGRTDTQYF.

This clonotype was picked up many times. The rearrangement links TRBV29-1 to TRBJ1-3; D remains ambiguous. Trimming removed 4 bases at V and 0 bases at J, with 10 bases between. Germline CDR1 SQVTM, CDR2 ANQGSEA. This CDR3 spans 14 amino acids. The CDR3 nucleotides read TGCAGCGTTGGGATGGGCAACTCTGGAAACACCATATATTTT. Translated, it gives CSVGMGNSGNTIYF.

The DNA for the CDR3 is TGTGCCAGCAGCTTAGCGAACTTAGAGAGCTCCTACAATGAGCAGTTCTTC. Encoded protein: CASSLANLESSYNEQFF. The chain carries TRBV13 and TRBJ2-1; D gene unclear. This CDR3 has 17 residues. Germline loops: CDR1 PRHDT, CDR2 FYEKMQ (reference sequence). Deletions cut 1 base from V and 0 bases from J, with 13 bases between.

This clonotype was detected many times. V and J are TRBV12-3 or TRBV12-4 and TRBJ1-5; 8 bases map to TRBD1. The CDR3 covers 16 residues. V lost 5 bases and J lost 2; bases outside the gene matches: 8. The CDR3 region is CASSPDGQGGNQPQHF. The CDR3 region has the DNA TGTGCCAGCAGTCCCGATGGACAGGGCGGCAATCAGCCCCAGCATTTT.

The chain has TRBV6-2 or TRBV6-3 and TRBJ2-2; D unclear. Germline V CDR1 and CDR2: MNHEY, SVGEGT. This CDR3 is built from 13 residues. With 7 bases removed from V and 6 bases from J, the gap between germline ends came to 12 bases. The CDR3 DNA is TGTGCCAGCACACGATACGGGTCCGGGGAGCTGTTTTTT. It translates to CASTRYGSGELFF.

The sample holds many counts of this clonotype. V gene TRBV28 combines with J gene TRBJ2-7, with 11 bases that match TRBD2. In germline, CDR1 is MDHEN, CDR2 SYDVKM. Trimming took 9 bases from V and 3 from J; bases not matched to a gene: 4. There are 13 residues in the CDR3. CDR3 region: CASSTSGNYEQYF. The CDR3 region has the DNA TGTGCCAGTTCGACTAGCGGGAACTACGAGCAGTACTTC.

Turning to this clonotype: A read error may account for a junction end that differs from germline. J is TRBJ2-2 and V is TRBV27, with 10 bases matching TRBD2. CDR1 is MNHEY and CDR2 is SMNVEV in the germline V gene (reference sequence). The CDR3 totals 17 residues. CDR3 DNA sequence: TGTGCCGGCAGTTTTGAGCTAGCGGGAGTTGGCACCGGGGAGCTGTTTTTT. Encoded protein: CAGSFELAGVGTGELFF.

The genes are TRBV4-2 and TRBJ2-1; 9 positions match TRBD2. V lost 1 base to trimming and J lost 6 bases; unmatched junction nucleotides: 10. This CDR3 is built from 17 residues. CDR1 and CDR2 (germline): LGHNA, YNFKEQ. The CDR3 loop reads CASSQATGLAMGNEQFF. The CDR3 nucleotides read TGTGCCAGCAGCCAAGCCACGGGACTAGCTATGGGCAATGAGCAGTTCTTC.

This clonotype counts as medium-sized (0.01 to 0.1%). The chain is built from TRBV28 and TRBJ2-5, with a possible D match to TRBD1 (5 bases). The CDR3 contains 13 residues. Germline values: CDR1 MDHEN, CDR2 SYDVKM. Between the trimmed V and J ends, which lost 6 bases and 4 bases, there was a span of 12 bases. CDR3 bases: TGTGCCAGCAGGACGACAGTCCCAGAGACCCAGTACTTC. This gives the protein CASRTTVPETQYF.

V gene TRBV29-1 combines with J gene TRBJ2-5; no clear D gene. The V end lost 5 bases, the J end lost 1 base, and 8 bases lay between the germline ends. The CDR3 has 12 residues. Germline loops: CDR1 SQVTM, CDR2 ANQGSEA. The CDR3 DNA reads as TGCAGCGTTAAAGGTTTCCAAGAGACCCAGTACTTC. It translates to CSVKGFQETQYF.

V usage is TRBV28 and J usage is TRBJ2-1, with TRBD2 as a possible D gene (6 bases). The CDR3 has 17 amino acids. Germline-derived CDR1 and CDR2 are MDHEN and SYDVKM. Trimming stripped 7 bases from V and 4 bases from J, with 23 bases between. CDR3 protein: CASTLWVAGLGYNEQFF. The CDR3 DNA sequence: TGTGCCAGCACCCTTTGGGTGGCGGGATTGGGGTACAATGAGCAGTTCTTC.

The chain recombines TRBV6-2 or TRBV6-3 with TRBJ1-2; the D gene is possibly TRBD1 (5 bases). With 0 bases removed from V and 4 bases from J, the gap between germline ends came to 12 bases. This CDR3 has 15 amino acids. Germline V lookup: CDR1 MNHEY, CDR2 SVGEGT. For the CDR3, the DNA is TGTGCCAGCAGTTACTCCGGGACGTTGGGCTATGGCTACACCTTC. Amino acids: CASSYSGTLGYGYTF.